These 32 T cell receptor beta chains share one sample of origin, sequenced in a study of shared clonotypes between healthy human individuals. Repertoires were generated with immunoSEQ multiplex PCR, while TCRdb's copy carries only in-frame clones and drops some. The profile shows approximately 2,000,000 clones, 85% to 95% of them singletons. Input material: naive CD4+ T cells from PBMCs. The subset: CD45RA+ positively selected. All receptors derive from a man aged 18 to 29 in good health. Some clones in this sample may be carry-over from other donors' samples.

The J gene is TRBJ1-1, the V gene TRBV18; TRBD1 matches at 7 bases. Unmatched junction bases numbered 14, after V lost 6 bases and J lost 4 bases. Germline V gene lookup returns CDR1 KGHSH and CDR2 LQKENI. There are 16 residues in the CDR3. CDR3 loop: CASSPTTGARGTEAFF. The CDR3 DNA reads as TGTGCCAGCTCGCCTACCACAGGGGCGCGGGGCACTGAAGCTTTCTTT.

Details on this clone: Since the CDR3 does not end with the conserved phenylalanine or tryptophan, this likely comes from a read error. The DNA is omitted, as the CDR3 cannot be located on it reliably, and the CDR3 follows TCRdb's listing. The chain recombines TRBV23-1 with TRBJ2-7. TRBV23-1 falls under the ORF class, with uncertain function. With termini counted, the CDR3 has 12 amino acids. The chain's CDR3 is CASGTGSGPRGI.

The rearrangement links TRBV9 to TRBJ2-7, with a tentative D call TRBD2 (5 bases). The ends were cut back, 0 bases at V and 3 bases at J, with 10 bases in the middle. The CDR3 consists of 14 residues. Germline V CDR1 and CDR2: SGDLS, YYNGEE. For the CDR3, the DNA is TGTGCCAGCAGCGTAGTCGGGAATTTCTACGAGCAGTACTTC. Amino acids: CASSVVGNFYEQYF.

V is TRBV5-1 and J is TRBJ1-1, with D perhaps TRBD1 (5 bases). Germline V gene lookup returns CDR1 SGHRS and CDR2 YFSETQ. Trimming pared 3 bases from V and 1 base from J, leaving 10 bases between. CDR3 length: 14 amino acids. CDR3 sequence (DNA): TGCGCCAGCAGCTCGGGCAGGGAGAACACTGAAGCTTTCTTT. It translates to CASSSGRENTEAFF. Supplemented by reference TRBV5-1 and TRBJ1-1, the full variable domain reads KAGVTQTPRYLIKTRGQQVTLSCSPISGHRSVSWYQQTPGQGLQFLFEYFSETQRNKGNFPGRFSGRQFSNSRSEMNVSTLELGDSALYLCASSSGRENTEAFFGQGTRLTVV.

The CDR3 coding sequence is TGTGCCAGCAGTCTCGAGGGGGCTGCAACTAATGAAAAACTGTTTTTT. Translated: CASSLEGAATNEKLFF. The rearrangement uses TRBV28 and TRBJ1-4, with 7 bases fitting TRBD1. Trimming cost V 5 bases and J 0 bases; bases outside gene matches: 6. Germline lookup yields CDR1 MDHEN and CDR2 SYDVKM. This CDR3 has 16 amino acids.

The rearrangement joins TRBV5-1 to TRBJ2-2; 12 bases match TRBD2. The length of the CDR3 is 18 residues. Unmatched junction bases numbered 11, after V lost 6 bases and J lost 2 bases. CDR1 SGHRS and CDR2 YFSETQ come from the germline V gene. This CDR3 reads CASKTPGLAGVNTGELFF. The DNA for the CDR3 is TGCGCCAGCAAAACACCGGGACTAGCGGGTGTTAACACCGGGGAGCTGTTTTTT.

J is TRBJ2-3 and V is TRBV28, with 10 bases lining up with TRBD2. Germline CDR1 and CDR2: MDHEN and SYDVKM. This CDR3 is 13 amino acids long. V was pared by 4 bases and J by 8 bases, with 3 bases of the junction left unmatched. The CDR3 nucleotides are TGTGCCAGCAGTTCTAGCGGGAGAGGTACGCAGTATTTT. It is translated as CASSSSGRGTQYF.

The V gene is TRBV19, the J gene TRBJ2-7; maybe TRBD2 (6 bases). The V end was cut by 4 bases, the J end by 2 bases, with 15 bases between. Germline V gene data show CDR1 as LNHDA and CDR2 as SQIVND (reference sequence). CDR3 length equals 15 residues. CDR3 in DNA: TGTGCCAGTAGTAAGTCCGGGACTGGGGCCTACGAGCAGTACTTC. Its translation: CASSKSGTGAYEQYF.

The CDR3 protein is CATSRDARRAGSYNEQFF. The CDR3 bases are TGTGCCACCAGCAGAGATGCCCGGCGGGCCGGGTCCTACAATGAGCAGTTCTTC. The chain is built from TRBV15 and TRBJ2-1; D perhaps matches TRBD2 (5 bases). The germline gives CDR1 LNHNV, CDR2 YYDKDF (reference sequence). V was shortened by 0 bases and J by 1 base, with 16 bases between the two germline ends. There are 18 residues in the CDR3. Full variable domain (outside the CDR3, taken from reference TRBV15 and TRBJ2-1): DAMVIQNPRYQVTQFGKPVTLSCSQTLNHNVMYWYQQKSSQAPKLLFHYYDKDFNNEADTPDNFQSRRPNTSFCFLDIRSPGLGDTAMYLCATSRDARRAGSYNEQFFGPGTRLTVL.

V gene TRBV19 combines with J gene TRBJ2-3; D call uncertain. Germline V lookup: CDR1 LNHDA, CDR2 SQIVND (reference sequence). CDR3 length equals 12 residues. The V and J ends lost 4 bases and 6 bases respectively, with 8 bases between them. The CDR3 sequence is CASSNPPDTQYF. For the CDR3, the DNA is TGTGCCAGTAGTAACCCACCGGATACGCAGTATTTT.

Comment on this clone: Other DNA sequences of this sample code for an identical CDR3. V usage is TRBV5-4 and J usage is TRBJ1-3; D is unresolved. CDR1 is SGHNT and CDR2 is YYREEE in the germline V gene (reference sequence). Deletions cut 0 bases from V and 0 bases from J, with 4 bases between. This CDR3 comprises 14 residues. The DNA of the CDR3 is TGTGCCAGCAGCTTGGGAAGCTCTGGAAACACCATATATTTT. This translates into CASSLGSSGNTIYF.

The genes are TRBV7-2 and TRBJ2-7, with 9 bases fitting TRBD2. The ends lost 0 bases at V and 7 bases at J; junction bases unmatched: 10. The V gene's germline CDR1 is SGHTA and CDR2 FQGNSA. The CDR3 spans 16 residues. The CDR3 reads CASSLASGSWATEQYF. The CDR3 coding sequence is TGTGCCAGCAGCTTAGCTAGCGGGAGTTGGGCTACGGAGCAGTACTTC.

The chain joins TRBV29-1 to TRBJ2-5; the D gene is possibly TRBD1 (6 bases). CDR3 length: 12 amino acids. The V gene's germline CDR1 is SQVTM and CDR2 ANQGSEA. The V end lost 3 bases, the J end lost 4 bases, and 9 bases lay between the germline ends. This CDR3 is CSVENRAETQYF. The DNA for the CDR3 is TGCAGCGTTGAGAACAGGGCAGAGACCCAGTACTTC. The full variable domain, in which reference TRBV29-1 and TRBJ2-5 provide the parts outside the CDR3, is SAVISQKPSRDICQRGTSLTIQCQVDSQVTMMFWYRQQPGQSLTLIATANQGSEATYESGFVIDKFPISRPNLTFSTLTVSNMSPEDSSIYLCSVENRAETQYFGPGTRLLVL.

Concerning this clone itself: The same CDR3 can be traced to other DNA sequences in this sample. CDR3 region: CASSRSGNQPQHF. The CDR3 DNA sequence: TGTGCCAGCTCACGGAGCGGAAATCAGCCCCAGCATTTT. The chain joins TRBV18 to TRBJ1-5; D call uncertain. Germline V CDR1 and CDR2: KGHSH, LQKENI. The V and J ends lost 4 bases and 4 bases respectively, with 8 bases between them. The CDR3 is 13 amino acids.

The V call is TRBV6-5, the J call TRBJ1-6; D gene unclear. CDR3 size: 14 residues. The ends were cut back, 7 bases at V and 6 bases at J, with 13 bases in the middle. Germline CDR1 reads MNHEY; CDR2 reads SVGAGI. This CDR3 reads CASKKEFSNSPLHF. In nucleotides, the CDR3 is TGTGCCAGCAAGAAGGAGTTCAGTAATTCACCCCTCCACTTT.

The chain combines TRBV4-1 with TRBJ2-2; 9 bases align to TRBD2. Germline V gives CDR1 MGHRA, CDR2 YSYEKL. V lost 2 bases, J lost 6 bases, and 7 bases stayed unmatched. The CDR3 has 16 residues. The CDR3 nucleotides read TGCGCCAGCAGCCAATACATTAGCGGGAGATCCGGGGAGCTGTTTTTT. It yields the protein CASSQYISGRSGELFF.

V gene TRBV10-1 combines with J gene TRBJ2-1; D uncertain. The ends were cut back, 2 bases at V and 4 bases at J, with 9 bases in the middle. Germline values: CDR1 WNHNN, CDR2 SYGVQD (reference sequence). The CDR3 runs to 14 residues. The CDR3, as DNA: TGCGCCAGCAGTGAGGGCAGAGGTTACAATGAGCAGTTCTTC. Amino acids: CASSEGRGYNEQFF.

The chain uses TRBV6-1 and TRBJ1-1; 8 bases match TRBD1. With 3 bases clipped from V and 1 base from J, the junction kept 7 bases outside the gene matches. CDR1 is MNHNS and CDR2 is SASEGT in the germline V gene. The length of the CDR3 is 16 residues. This chain's CDR3 is CASSDPGQGTNTEAFF. DNA of the CDR3: TGTGCCAGCAGTGACCCTGGACAGGGAACGAACACTGAAGCTTTCTTT.

The J gene is TRBJ2-1, the V gene TRBV11-3; 9 positions match TRBD2. J gave up 10 bases and V 2 bases, and 6 bases lay outside the gene matches. The CDR3 is 14 residues long. Germline V gene lookup returns CDR1 SGHNT and CDR2 YENEEA. CDR3 loop: CASSLLAGVGEQFF. The CDR3 DNA sequence: TGTGCCAGCAGCTTATTAGCGGGAGTAGGCGAGCAGTTCTTC.

The chain combines TRBV11-3 with TRBJ1-1; perhaps TRBD1 as D (6 bases). Trimming stripped 1 base from V and 5 bases from J, with 11 bases between. The germline V gene has CDR1 SGHNT and CDR2 YENEEA. CDR3 length: 14 residues. CDR3 loop: CASSLGGANTEAFF. CDR3 nucleotides: TGTGCCAGCAGCTTAGGGGGGGCGAATACTGAAGCTTTCTTT.

This chain joins TRBV7-9 and TRBJ2-4; no clear D gene. The germline CDR1 and CDR2 sequences are SEHNR and FQNEAQ (reference sequence). The CDR3 is made up of 14 amino acids. The ends were cut back, 3 bases at V and 0 bases at J, with 6 bases in the middle. The DNA for the CDR3 is TGTGCCAGCAGCTTGACACCAGCCAAAAACATTCAGTACTTC. As protein: CASSLTPAKNIQYF.

The chain uses TRBV21-1 and TRBJ1-5; TRBD1 is the table's D call and was not checked against the DNA. TRBV21-1 is annotated as a pseudogene. The CDR3 has 24 residues. For the CDR3, the DNA is TGTGCCAGCAGCAGCAAAGGCCCGCCTCCCCCACCGGGACAGGGCACTTATAGCAATCAGCCCCAGCATTTT. Translated: CASSSKGPPPPPGQGTYSNQPQHF.

The rearrangement joins TRBV10-1 to TRBJ2-7; D is perhaps TRBD2 (6 bases). Germline V gene lookup returns CDR1 WNHNN and CDR2 SYGVQD (reference sequence). Trimming took 4 bases from V and 6 from J, leaving 10 bases between them. The CDR3 has 12 amino acids. The CDR3 spells CASSGNSGEQYF. CDR3 nucleotide sequence: TGCGCCAGCAGTGGGAATAGCGGCGAGCAGTACTTC.

The rearrangement links TRBV5-6 to TRBJ2-7; no reliable D call. Germline V CDR1 and CDR2: SGHDT, YYEEEE. Trimming left V 4 bases short and J 3 bases short, with 17 bases between. The CDR3 contains 15 residues. CDR3 sequence (DNA): TGTGCCAGCAGCCCACTCCTATACTCGTACTACGAGCAGTACTTC. Translating it yields CASSPLLYSYYEQYF.

The rearrangement links TRBV15 to TRBJ2-3; 11 nucleotides line up with TRBD2. This CDR3 is built from 16 residues. J lost 2 bases, V lost 2 bases, and 3 bases had no gene match. Germline-derived CDR1 and CDR2 are LNHNV and YYDKDF (reference sequence). CDR3 residues: CATSRRLAGLTDTQYF. CDR3 sequence (DNA): TGTGCCACCAGCAGAAGACTAGCGGGACTCACAGATACGCAGTATTTT.

Points on this clone: Other DNA sequences in the same sample also yield this CDR3. This chain uses TRBV7-9 with TRBJ2-7; no firm D call. The CDR3 totals 13 residues. Deletions cut 1 base from V and 6 bases from J, with 10 bases between. The V gene's germline CDR1 is SEHNR and CDR2 FQNEAQ (reference sequence). This CDR3 reads CASSLGQGLEQYF. In DNA form, the CDR3 reads TGTGCCAGCAGCTTAGGGCAAGGCCTCGAGCAGTACTTC.

The rearrangement links TRBV6-5 to TRBJ1-3; D is unresolved. Looked up from germline, CDR1 is MNHEY and CDR2 is SVGAGI. Between the trimmed V and J ends, which lost 0 bases and 0 bases, there was a span of 9 bases. The CDR3 is 16 amino acids. CDR3 nucleotides: TGTGCCAGCAGTTACTCGGTGGGTGTCTCTGGAAACACCATATATTTT. It yields the protein CASSYSVGVSGNTIYF.

V gene TRBV27 combines with J gene TRBJ1-1; D remains ambiguous. This CDR3 contains 14 residues. The V gene's germline CDR1 is MNHEY and CDR2 SMNVEV (reference sequence). The V and J ends lost 2 bases and 5 bases respectively, with 12 bases between them. This chain's CDR3 is CASSLKGFGTEAFF. For the CDR3, the DNA is TGTGCCAGCAGTTTAAAAGGGTTTGGAACTGAAGCTTTCTTT.

J is TRBJ2-2 and V is TRBV5-4; 10 positions match TRBD2. The germline CDR1 and CDR2 sequences are SGHNT and YYREEE (reference sequence). This CDR3 has 16 residues. Trimming removed 2 bases from V and 2 bases from J; junction bases left unmatched: 3. CDR3 sequence: CASSFTSGVNTGELFF. The CDR3 DNA reads as TGTGCCAGCAGCTTTACTAGCGGGGTTAACACCGGGGAGCTGTTTTTT.

The V and J genes are TRBV15 and TRBJ1-4; unclear D gene. CDR3 length: 15 amino acids. Germline V gene data show CDR1 as LNHNV and CDR2 as YYDKDF (reference sequence). V lost 0 bases and J 0 bases, leaving 5 bases between the germline ends. The CDR3 reads CATSRDSATNEKLFF. The CDR3 DNA is TGTGCCACCAGCAGAGATTCCGCAACTAATGAAAAACTGTTTTTT.

The CDR3 DNA sequence: TGTGCCAGCAGTTTACCCGACAGTACCTACGAGCAGTACTTC. It translates to CASSLPDSTYEQYF. The J gene is TRBJ2-7, the V gene TRBV27, with a tentative D call TRBD1 (5 bases). Germline CDR1 reads MNHEY; CDR2 reads SMNVEV (reference sequence). V shed 2 bases and J shed 2 bases, with 10 bases lying between them. This CDR3 region has 14 residues.

In DNA, the CDR3 is TGTGCCAGTAGTGCAGGAATACAGGGGTACTATGGCTACACCTTC. It yields the protein CASSAGIQGYYGYTF. This rearrangement joins TRBV19 to TRBJ1-2, with TRBD1 matching over 7 bases. Germline CDR1 reads LNHDA; CDR2 reads SQIVND (reference sequence). The CDR3 spans 15 residues. With V trimmed by 5 bases and J by 3 bases, 9 bases remained unmatched. Variable domain in full (rest from reference TRBV19 and TRBJ1-2): DGGITQSPKYLFRKEGQNVTLSCEQNLNHDAMYWYRQDPGQGLRLIYYSQIVNDFQKGDIAEGYSVSREKKESFPLTVTSAQKNPTAFYLCASSAGIQGYYGYTFGSGTRLTVV.